Below, 19 T cell receptor beta chains from the same sample are listed, as sequenced in a study of CD8+ T cells in alopecia areata (dated by TCRdb to 2016 to 2018). Library prep was done by the immunoSEQ multiplex PCR assay. For TCR sequencing, RNA was extracted from every sample and reverse transcribed into cDNA to serve as template. TCRdb took this table from immuneACCESS and kept in-frame rearrangements with V and J called. Such tables lack part of the clones; where checked against another copy, unresolved V genes explain under half of the gap, and the rest is unexplained. The sample table records some 110,000 clones; around 53% of these occur just once. 12% of the sample is held by the ten biggest clonotypes. The time point label here, explained by the study, means: less than 25 weeks on oral tofacitinib. In the paper's terms, the treatment or condition label means: oral pan-JAK inhibitor, 5-10 mg twice daily.

The specimen comprised CD8+ T cells sorted from blood, sampled at week 24, from a patient treated with tofacitinib. The origin of the receptors is a human donor with alopecia areata.

The table lists this clone with a count of one. The chain employs TRBV7-2 and TRBJ1-2; D not resolved. CDR3 length: 14 residues. V was cut by 1 base and J by 0 bases, with 6 bases left in between. Germline V gene data show CDR1 as SGHTA and CDR2 as FQGNSA. CDR3 in DNA: TGTGCCAGCAGCTTAGTTGGCTCTAACTATGGCTACACCTTC. As protein: CASSLVGSNYGYTF.

The V and J genes are TRBV7-3 and TRBJ2-5; 7 nucleotides line up with TRBD2. The germline CDR1 and CDR2 sequences are SGHTA and FQGTGA. The CDR3 spans 13 residues. Trimming at V came to 6 bases and at J to 6 bases, leaving 7 bases not matched to a gene. The CDR3 loop reads CASSQWEGQTQYF. DNA for the CDR3: TGTGCCAGCAGTCAGTGGGAGGGGCAGACCCAGTACTTC.

The rearrangement uses TRBV5-4 and TRBJ1-1, with 8 bases identical to TRBD1. The trim removed 3 bases at V and 5 bases at J, leaving 6 bases unmatched. Per the germline V gene, CDR1 is SGHNT and CDR2 is YYREEE (reference sequence). This CDR3 region has 14 residues. The CDR3 DNA is TGTGCCAGCAGCTCGGACAGGGTTGAAACTGAAGCTTTCTTT. It is translated as CASSSDRVETEAFF. Supplemented by reference TRBV5-4 and TRBJ1-1, the full variable domain reads ETGVTQSPTHLIKTRGQQVTLRCSSQSGHNTVSWYQQALGQGPQFIFQYYREEENGRGNFPPRFSGLQFPNYSSELNVNALELDDSALYLCASSSDRVETEAFFGQGTRLTVV.

In DNA, the CDR3 is TGTGCCAGCAGCTTCGGAACAGTACCTACTAATGAAAAACTGTTTTTT. Translated, it gives CASSFGTVPTNEKLFF. The V gene is TRBV7-2, the J gene TRBJ1-4; D not certain. V was clipped by 3 bases and J by 2 bases, with 13 bases between them. The CDR3 is made up of 16 amino acids. Per the germline V gene, CDR1 is SGHTA and CDR2 is FQGNSA.

The chain has TRBV5-6 and TRBJ2-3; D is unclear. Per germline, CDR1 SGHDT and CDR2 YYEEEE. V was clipped by 6 bases and J by 0 bases, with 8 bases between them. There are 13 residues in the CDR3. In DNA form, the CDR3 reads TGTGCCAGCACCCCTGGGAGCACAGATACGCAGTATTTT. Its protein is CASTPGSTDTQYF.

In this sample, this clone turned up many times. This chain uses TRBV6-4 with TRBJ2-1; 9 bases are a match to TRBD2. The trim removed 5 bases at V and 6 bases at J, leaving 5 bases unmatched. CDR1 and CDR2 (germline): MRHNA, SNTAGT. This CDR3 is built from 14 residues. The CDR3 reads CASSPLAGANEQFF. The CDR3 bases are TGTGCCAGCAGTCCCTTAGCGGGGGCCAATGAGCAGTTCTTC.

The V call is TRBV27, the J call TRBJ1-1; a weak D match, TRBD1 (5 bases). Germline CDR1 and CDR2: MNHEY and SMNVEV (reference sequence). This CDR3 region has 13 residues. V was cut by 4 bases and J by 4 bases, with 10 bases left in between. The CDR3 bases are TGTGCCAGCAGTTACGGGGCTACCACTGAAGCTTTCTTT. Its translation is CASSYGATTEAFF.

This clone is categorized as medium-sized (0.01 to 0.1%). The V call is TRBV7-2, the J call TRBJ1-6, with D tentatively TRBD1 (6 bases). Trimming cost V 3 bases and J 6 bases, with 12 bases left between them. The V gene's germline CDR1 is SGHTA and CDR2 FQGNSA. The CDR3 sequence is 15 residues long. CDR3: CASSFLTGPNSPLHF. The CDR3 bases are TGTGCCAGCAGCTTCCTGACAGGTCCTAATTCACCCCTCCACTTT.

This clone was recorded a few times. The chain uses TRBV7-9 and TRBJ1-2; perhaps TRBD1 as D (5 bases). Germline V CDR1 and CDR2: SEHNR, FQNEAQ (reference sequence). Trimming shortened V by 1 base and J by 6 bases, and 9 bases separated the two germline ends. This CDR3 contains 13 residues. The CDR3 DNA follows: TGTGCCAGCAGCTTAGGGGGGACGAATGGCTACACCTTC. Its protein is CASSLGGTNGYTF.

This clone was counted only a few times. The chain employs TRBV6-5 and TRBJ2-2; the D gene could be TRBD1 or TRBD2 (6 bases each). The length of the CDR3 is 14 residues. V lost 5 bases and J lost 6, with 13 bases in between. Germline-derived CDR1 and CDR2 are MNHEY and SVGAGI. CDR3 in DNA: TGTGCCAGCAGTCTAGGGGGGTTGGCCGGGGAGCTGTTTTTT. Translated, it gives CASSLGGLAGELFF.

This chain uses TRBV30 with TRBJ2-7, with D perhaps given as TRBD1 or TRBD2 (5 bases each). This CDR3 has 14 amino acids. V lost 2 bases, J lost 3 bases, and 14 bases lay in between. Germline V gene data show CDR1 as GTSNPN and CDR2 as SVGIG (reference sequence). In nucleotides, the CDR3 is TGTGCCTGGAGTCTACTTGGGGGAAACTACGAGCAGTACTTC. As protein: CAWSLLGGNYEQYF.

This clone has more than one count but fewer than ten. The chain recombines TRBV29-1 with TRBJ1-1; 9 positions agree with TRBD1. Germline CDR1 is SQVTM and CDR2 is ANQGSEA. With V trimmed by 1 base and J by 1 base, 1 base remained unmatched. This CDR3 is built from 14 residues. CDR3 coding DNA: TGCAGCGTTGAAGGGGGACAGGGGAACACTGAAGCTTTCTTT. This encodes CSVEGGQGNTEAFF. The full variable domain, completed using reference TRBV29-1 and TRBJ1-1, is SAVISQKPSRDICQRGTSLTIQCQVDSQVTMMFWYRQQPGQSLTLIATANQGSEATYESGFVIDKFPISRPNLTFSTLTVSNMSPEDSSIYLCSVEGGQGNTEAFFGQGTRLTVV.

CDR3 bases: TGTGCCAGCAGAAAAACCGGGACAGATCCCCAAGAGACCCAGTACTTC. Translation: CASRKTGTDPQETQYF. The chain couples TRBV13 to TRBJ2-5; TRBD1 aligns across 7 bases. The CDR3 consists of 16 residues. Germline V CDR1 and CDR2: PRHDT, FYEKMQ (reference sequence). V shed 6 bases, J shed 1 base, and the junction held 11 bases outside the gene matches.

This chain joins TRBV5-1 and TRBJ2-7; no reliable D call. The germline CDR1 and CDR2 sequences are SGHRS and YFSETQ. The CDR3 has 12 amino acids. The germline V and J ends were trimmed by 0 bases and 5 bases, with 6 bases remaining between them. CDR3 sequence (DNA): TGCGCCAGCAGCTTGGGGGGTCACGAGCAGTACTTC. Its translation: CASSLGGHEQYF.

This clone came up a few times. The chain combines TRBV27 with TRBJ2-7, with 9 bases that match TRBD2. CDR3 length: 13 residues. The germline V gene encodes CDR1 MNHEY and CDR2 SMNVEV (reference sequence). The ends lost 3 bases at V and 4 bases at J; junction bases unmatched: 1. CDR3 in amino acids: CASSLGLAYEQYF. CDR3 coding DNA: TGTGCCAGCAGTTTGGGACTAGCTTACGAGCAGTACTTC.

The chain recombines TRBV29-1 with TRBJ2-2, with a weak D call TRBD2 (6 bases). Trimming cost V 4 bases and J 2 bases, with 8 bases left between them. There are 13 residues in the CDR3. Germline V gene lookup returns CDR1 SQVTM and CDR2 ANQGSEA. CDR3 coding DNA: TGCAGCGTTGTTAGCGGAAACACCGGGGAGCTGTTTTTT. Its protein is CSVVSGNTGELFF.

This chain links TRBV25-1 with TRBJ1-2, with no clear D. Trimming shortened V by 1 base and J by 3 bases, and 6 bases separated the two germline ends. Germline-derived CDR1 and CDR2 are MGHDK and SYGVNS. The CDR3 runs to 13 residues. CDR3 amino acids: CASSESGYYGYTF. CDR3 nucleotide sequence: TGTGCCAGCAGTGAATCGGGATACTATGGCTACACCTTC.

This clone was detected only a few times. The rearrangement uses TRBV30 and TRBJ1-1, with TRBD1 matching 7 bases. The V gene's germline CDR1 is GTSNPN and CDR2 SVGIG (reference sequence). The V and J ends lost 3 bases and 6 bases, in that order; junction bases with no gene match: 7. This CDR3 is 13 amino acids long. The CDR3 loop is CAWRVTGLAEAFF. CDR3 nucleotides: TGTGCCTGGAGGGTGACAGGGCTCGCTGAAGCTTTCTTT.

This chain joins TRBV10-3 and TRBJ1-2; TRBD1 might be the D (5 bases). In germline, CDR1 is ENHRY, CDR2 SYGVKD. Trimming stripped 0 bases from V and 6 bases from J, with 17 bases between. This CDR3 contains 16 residues. CDR3 residues: CAISESQGSLLDGYTF. The CDR3 nucleotides read TGTGCCATCAGTGAGTCGCAGGGATCTCTCCTAGATGGCTACACCTTC.